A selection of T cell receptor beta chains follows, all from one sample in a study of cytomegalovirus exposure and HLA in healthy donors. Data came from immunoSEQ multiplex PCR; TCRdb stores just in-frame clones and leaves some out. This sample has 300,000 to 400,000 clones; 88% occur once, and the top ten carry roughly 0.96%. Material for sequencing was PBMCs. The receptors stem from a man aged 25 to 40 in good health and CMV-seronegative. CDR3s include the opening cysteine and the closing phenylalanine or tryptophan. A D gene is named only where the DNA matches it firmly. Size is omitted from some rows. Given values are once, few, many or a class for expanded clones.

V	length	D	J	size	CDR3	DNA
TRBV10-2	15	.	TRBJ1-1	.	CASSYTDSDRTEAFF	TGCGCCAGCAGTTACACGGACAGCGACCGCACTGAAGCTTTCTTT
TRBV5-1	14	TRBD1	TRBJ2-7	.	CASSLLGQGNEQYF	TGCGCCAGCAGCTTGCTTGGACAGGGGAACGAGCAGTACTTC
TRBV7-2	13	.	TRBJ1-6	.	CASSFRGNSPLHF	TGTGCCAGCAGCTTTCGTGGCAACTCACCCCTCCACTTT
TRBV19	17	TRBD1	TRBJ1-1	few	CASSTIQQTGSGTEAFF	TGTGCCAGTAGTACTATACAACAGACAGGGAGTGGTACTGAAGCTTTCTTT
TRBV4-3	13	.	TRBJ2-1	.	CASSQDEAGEQFF	TGCGCCAGCAGCCAAGATGAGGCGGGGGAGCAGTTCTTC
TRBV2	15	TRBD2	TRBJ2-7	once	CASSEERGDIIEQYF	TGTGCCAGCAGTGAAGAGCGGGGGGATATTATCGAGCAGTACTTC
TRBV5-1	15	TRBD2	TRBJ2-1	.	CASSLRTSGGNEQFF	TGCGCCAGCAGCTTACGGACTAGCGGGGGGAATGAGCAGTTCTTC
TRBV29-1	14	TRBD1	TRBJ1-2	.	CSVDSTGPGYGYTF	TGCAGCGTGGATTCGACAGGGCCGGGCTATGGCTACACCTTC
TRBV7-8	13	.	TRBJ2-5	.	CASSFKGAETQYF	TGTGCCAGCAGCTTCAAAGGGGCCGAGACCCAGTACTTC
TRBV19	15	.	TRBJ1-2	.	CASSISGRVPYGYTF	TGTGCCAGTAGTATTTCGGGCAGGGTGCCCTATGGCTACACCTTC
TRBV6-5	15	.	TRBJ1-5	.	CASRIETYSNQPQHF	TGTGCCAGCAGAATAGAGACTTATAGCAATCAGCCCCAGCATTTT
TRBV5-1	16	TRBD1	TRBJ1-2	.	CASSSTSTGGVYGYTF	TGCGCCAGCAGCTCAACTTCGACAGGGGGAGTCTATGGCTACACCTTC
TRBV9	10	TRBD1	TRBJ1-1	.	CASGDSGAFF	TGTGCCAGTGGGGACAGTGGAGCTTTCTTT
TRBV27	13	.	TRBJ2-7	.	CASSLSWGDEQYF	TGTGCCAGCAGTTTAAGTTGGGGGGACGAGCAGTACTTC
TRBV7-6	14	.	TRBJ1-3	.	CASSLGKPGNTIYF	TGTGCCAGCAGCTTAGGCAAGCCTGGAAACACCATATATTTT
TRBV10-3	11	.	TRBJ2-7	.	CASQGDYEQYF	TGTGCCTCTCAGGGTGACTACGAGCAGTACTTC
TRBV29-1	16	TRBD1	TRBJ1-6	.	CSVRDRASRLNSPLHF	TGCAGCGTACGGGACAGGGCGAGCCGATTAAATTCACCCCTCCACTTT
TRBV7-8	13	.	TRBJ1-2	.	CASSLGLGYGYTF	TGTGCCAGCAGCTTAGGGCTAGGATATGGCTACACCTTC
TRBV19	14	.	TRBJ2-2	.	CASKGTSNTGELFF	TGTGCCAGTAAAGGGACATCGAACACCGGGGAGCTGTTTTTT
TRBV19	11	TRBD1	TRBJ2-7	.	CASRQGHEQYF	TGTGCCAGCCGACAGGGCCACGAGCAGTACTTC
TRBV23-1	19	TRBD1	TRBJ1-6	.	CASSHTPGTGTLINSPLHF	TGCGCCAGCAGTCATACGCCGGGGACAGGGACCCTCATCAATTCACCCCTCCACTTT
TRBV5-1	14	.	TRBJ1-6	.	CASSLYRGGSPLHF	TGCGCCAGCAGCTTGTATCGGGGGGGTTCACCCCTCCACTTT
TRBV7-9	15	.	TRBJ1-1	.	CASASGGTMNTEAFF	TGTGCCAGCGCTTCTGGGGGGACCATGAACACTGAAGCTTTCTTT
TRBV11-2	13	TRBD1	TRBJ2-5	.	CASSRTGVETQYF	TGTGCCAGCAGCCGTACAGGGGTGGAGACCCAGTACTTC
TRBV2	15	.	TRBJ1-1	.	CASTFQGAMNTEAFF	TGTGCCAGCACCTTTCAAGGGGCGATGAACACTGAAGCTTTCTTT
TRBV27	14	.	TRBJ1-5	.	CASSSSGSNQPQHF	TGTGCCAGCAGCTCCTCGGGGAGCAATCAGCCCCAGCATTTT
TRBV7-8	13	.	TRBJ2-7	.	CASSSRGIYEQYF	TGTGCCAGCAGCTCTAGGGGCATCTACGAGCAGTACTTC
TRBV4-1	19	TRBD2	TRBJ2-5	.	CASSHPQRLLAGVQETQYF	TGCGCCAGCAGCCATCCCCAACGGCTACTAGCGGGGGTACAAGAGACCCAGTACTTC
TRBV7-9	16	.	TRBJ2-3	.	CASSLALMTGTDTQYF	TGTGCCAGCAGCTTAGCGCTAATGACAGGCACAGATACGCAGTATTTT
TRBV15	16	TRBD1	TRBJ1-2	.	CATSRRGTGGYYGYTF	TGTGCCACCAGCAGAAGAGGTACAGGGGGATACTATGGCTACACCTTC
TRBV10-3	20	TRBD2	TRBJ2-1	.	CAITPRNAGLAGISYNEQFF	TGTGCCATCACTCCCAGAAATGCGGGACTAGCGGGGATCTCCTACAATGAGCAGTTCTTC
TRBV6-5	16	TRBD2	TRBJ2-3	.	CASSFLAGGPPDTQYF	TGTGCCAGCAGTTTTTTAGCGGGGGGGCCTCCAGATACGCAGTATTTT
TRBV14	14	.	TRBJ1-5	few	CASSRGGNNQPQHF	TGTGCCAGCAGCCGCGGGGGGAACAATCAGCCCCAGCATTTT
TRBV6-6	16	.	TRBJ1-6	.	CASSYSPLQANSPLHF	TGTGCCAGCAGTTACTCGCCTTTACAGGCCAATTCACCCCTCCACTTT
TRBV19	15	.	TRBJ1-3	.	CASRLGGPDGNTIYF	TGTGCCAGCCGGTTGGGGGGGCCAGACGGAAACACCATATATTTT
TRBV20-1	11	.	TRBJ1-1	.	CSGEYHSEAFF	TGCAGTGGGGAGTATCATTCTGAAGCTTTCTTT
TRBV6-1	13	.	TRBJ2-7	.	CASSYTGSYEQYF	TGTGCCAGCAGTTATACAGGCTCCTACGAGCAGTACTTC
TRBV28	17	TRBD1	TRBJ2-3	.	CASSLDYGTGSADTQYF	TGTGCCAGCAGTTTAGACTATGGGACAGGGTCCGCAGATACGCAGTATTTT
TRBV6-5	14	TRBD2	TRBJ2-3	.	CASSYTSDADTQYF	TGTGCCAGCAGTTACACTAGCGACGCAGATACGCAGTATTTT
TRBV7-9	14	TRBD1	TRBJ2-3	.	CASSPTGATDTQYF	TGTGCCAGCAGCCCGACAGGGGCTACAGATACGCAGTATTTT
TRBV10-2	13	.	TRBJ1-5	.	CASSTETNQPQHF	TGCGCCAGCAGTACAGAAACCAATCAGCCCCAGCATTTT
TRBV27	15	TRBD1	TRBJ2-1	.	CASSLTGYLYNEQFF	TGTGCCAGCAGCCTGACAGGGTATCTTTACAATGAGCAGTTCTTC
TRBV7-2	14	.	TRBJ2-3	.	CASSLDRFTDTQYF	TGTGCCAGCAGCTTAGACAGATTCACAGATACGCAGTATTTT
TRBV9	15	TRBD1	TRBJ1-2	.	CASSGRTGNLNGYTF	TGTGCCAGCAGCGGTAGGACAGGGAATCTGAATGGCTACACCTTC